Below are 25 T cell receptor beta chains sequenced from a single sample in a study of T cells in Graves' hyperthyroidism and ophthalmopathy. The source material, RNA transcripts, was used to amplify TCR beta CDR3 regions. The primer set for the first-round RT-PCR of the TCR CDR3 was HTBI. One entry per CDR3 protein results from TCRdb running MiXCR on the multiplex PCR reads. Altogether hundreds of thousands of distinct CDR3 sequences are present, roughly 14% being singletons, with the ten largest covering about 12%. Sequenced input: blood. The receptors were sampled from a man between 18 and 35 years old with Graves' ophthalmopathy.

DNA for the CDR3: TGTGCCAGCAGCCCGCCTATCGGGATTTACGAGACCCAGTACTTC. It yields the protein CASSPPIGIYETQYF. This sequence joins TRBV7-9 and TRBJ2-5, with D tentatively TRBD2 (5 bases). The germline CDR1 and CDR2 sequences are SEHNR and FQNEAQ (reference sequence). The CDR3 is made up of 15 amino acids. Trimming stripped 5 bases from V and 5 bases from J, with 18 bases between. Filled out from reference TRBV7-9 and TRBJ2-5, the complete variable domain reads DTGVSQNPRHKITKRGQNVTFRCDPISEHNRLYWYRQTLGQGPEFLTYFQNEAQLEKSRLLSDRFSAERPKGSFSTLEIQRTEQGDSAMYLCASSPPIGIYETQYFGPGTRLLVL.

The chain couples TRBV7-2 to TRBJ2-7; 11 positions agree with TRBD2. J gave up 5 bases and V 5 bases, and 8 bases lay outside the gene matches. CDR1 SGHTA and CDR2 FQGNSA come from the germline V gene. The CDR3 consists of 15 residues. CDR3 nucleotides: TGTGCCAGCAGCATAACTAGCGGGGGAGGAGACGAGCAGTACTTC. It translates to CASSITSGGGDEQYF.

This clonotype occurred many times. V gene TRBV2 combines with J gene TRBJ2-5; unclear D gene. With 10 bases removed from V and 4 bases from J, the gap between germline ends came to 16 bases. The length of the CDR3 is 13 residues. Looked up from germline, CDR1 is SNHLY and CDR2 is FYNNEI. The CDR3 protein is CATFDRTGETQYF. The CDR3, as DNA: TGTGCCACATTCGACCGGACGGGAGAGACCCAGTACTTC.

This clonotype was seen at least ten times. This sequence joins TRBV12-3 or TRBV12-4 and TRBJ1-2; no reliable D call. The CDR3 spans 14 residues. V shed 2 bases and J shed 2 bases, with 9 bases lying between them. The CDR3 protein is CASSLLGRNYGYTF. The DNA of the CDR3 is TGTGCCAGCAGTTTACTCGGGAGAAACTATGGCTACACCTTC.

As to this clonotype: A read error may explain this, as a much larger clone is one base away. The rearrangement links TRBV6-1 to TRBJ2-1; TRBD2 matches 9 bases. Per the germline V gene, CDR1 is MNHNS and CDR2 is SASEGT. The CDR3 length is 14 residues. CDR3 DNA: TGTGCCAGCAGTGTAACAGCGGGGGGCAATGAGCAGCTCTTC. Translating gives CASSVTAGGNEQLF.

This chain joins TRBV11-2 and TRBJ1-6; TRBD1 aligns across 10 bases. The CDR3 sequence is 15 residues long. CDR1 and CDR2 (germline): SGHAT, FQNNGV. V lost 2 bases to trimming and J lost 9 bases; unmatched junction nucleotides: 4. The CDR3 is CASSLPGQGTSPLHF. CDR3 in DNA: TGTGCCAGCAGCTTACCGGGACAGGGGACTTCACCCCTCCACTTT.

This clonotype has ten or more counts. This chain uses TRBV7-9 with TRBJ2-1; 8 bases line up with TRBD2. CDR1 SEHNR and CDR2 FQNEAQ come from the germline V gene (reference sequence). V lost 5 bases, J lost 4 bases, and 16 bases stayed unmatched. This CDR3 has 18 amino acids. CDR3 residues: CASSPLGPELADYNEQFF. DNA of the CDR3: TGTGCCAGCAGCCCTTTAGGCCCTGAACTAGCGGATTACAATGAGCAGTTCTTC.

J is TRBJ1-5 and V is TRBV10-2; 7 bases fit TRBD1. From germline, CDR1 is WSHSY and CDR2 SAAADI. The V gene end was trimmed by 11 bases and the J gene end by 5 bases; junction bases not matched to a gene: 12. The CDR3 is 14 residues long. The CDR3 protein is CAGRKGQRDQPQHF. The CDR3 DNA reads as TGCGCCGGACGAAAGGGACAGAGGGATCAGCCCCAGCATTTT.

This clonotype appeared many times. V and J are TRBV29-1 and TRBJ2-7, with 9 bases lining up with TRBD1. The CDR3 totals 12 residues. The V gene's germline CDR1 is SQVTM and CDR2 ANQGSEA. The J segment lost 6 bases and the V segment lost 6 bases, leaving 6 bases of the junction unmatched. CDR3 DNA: TGCAGCGTCGCCTTGACAGGGGGCGAGCAGTACTTC. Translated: CSVALTGGEQYF.

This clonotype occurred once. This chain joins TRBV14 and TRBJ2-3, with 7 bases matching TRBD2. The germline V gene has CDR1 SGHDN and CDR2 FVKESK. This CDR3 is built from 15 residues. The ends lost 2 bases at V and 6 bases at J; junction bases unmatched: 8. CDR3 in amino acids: CASSQIPGLSDTQYF. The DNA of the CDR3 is TGTGCCAGCAGCCAAATACCGGGACTATCCGATACGCAGTATTTT.

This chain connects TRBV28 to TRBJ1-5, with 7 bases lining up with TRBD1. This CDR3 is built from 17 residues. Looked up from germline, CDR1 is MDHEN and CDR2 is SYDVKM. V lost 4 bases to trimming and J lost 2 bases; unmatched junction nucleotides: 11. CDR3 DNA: TGTGCCAGCAGTTCAATCGGGAGGGGGCGCGGCAATCAGCCCCAGCATTTT. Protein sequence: CASSSIGRGRGNQPQHF.

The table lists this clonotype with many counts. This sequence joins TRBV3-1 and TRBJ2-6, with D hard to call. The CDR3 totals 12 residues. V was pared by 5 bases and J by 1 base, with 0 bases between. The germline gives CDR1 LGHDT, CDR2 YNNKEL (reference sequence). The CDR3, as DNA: TGTGCCAGCAGCTCTGGGGCCAACGTCCTGACTTTC. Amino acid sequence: CASSSGANVLTF.

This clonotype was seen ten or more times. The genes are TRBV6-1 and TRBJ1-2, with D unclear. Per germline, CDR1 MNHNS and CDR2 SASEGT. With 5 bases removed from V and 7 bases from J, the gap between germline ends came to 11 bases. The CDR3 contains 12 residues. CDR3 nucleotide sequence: TGTGCCAGCAGTTTCGGAGATGGTGGCTACACCTTC. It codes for CASSFGDGGYTF.

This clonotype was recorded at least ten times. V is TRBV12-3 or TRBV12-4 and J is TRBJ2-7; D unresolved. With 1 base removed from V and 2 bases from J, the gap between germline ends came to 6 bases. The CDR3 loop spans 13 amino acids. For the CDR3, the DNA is TGTGCCAGCAGTTTAGGGTCAGCCTACGAGCAGTACTTC. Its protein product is CASSLGSAYEQYF.

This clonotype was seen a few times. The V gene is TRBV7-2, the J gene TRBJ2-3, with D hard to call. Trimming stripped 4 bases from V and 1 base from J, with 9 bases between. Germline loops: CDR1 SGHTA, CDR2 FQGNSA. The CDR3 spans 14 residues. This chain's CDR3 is CASSSSQRTDTQYF. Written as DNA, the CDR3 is TGTGCCAGCAGCTCTTCACAGCGCACAGATACGCAGTATTTT.

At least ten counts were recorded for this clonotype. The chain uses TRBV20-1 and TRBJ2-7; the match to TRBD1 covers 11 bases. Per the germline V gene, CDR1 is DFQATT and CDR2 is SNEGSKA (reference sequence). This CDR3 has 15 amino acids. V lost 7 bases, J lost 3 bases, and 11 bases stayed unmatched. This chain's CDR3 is CSVGTGGDQSYEQYF. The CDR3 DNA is TGCAGTGTTGGGACAGGGGGGGACCAGAGCTACGAGCAGTACTTC.

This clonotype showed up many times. CDR3 bases: TGCAGTGCCCGACCGCAGGGTGTTCACACCATATATTTT. It yields the protein CSARPQGVHTIYF. The rearrangement joins TRBV20-1 to TRBJ1-3; maybe TRBD1 (5 bases). The V gene lost 6 bases and the J gene lost 8 bases, with 17 bases spanning the gap. Germline-derived CDR1 and CDR2 are DFQATT and SNEGSKA (reference sequence). This CDR3 contains 13 residues.

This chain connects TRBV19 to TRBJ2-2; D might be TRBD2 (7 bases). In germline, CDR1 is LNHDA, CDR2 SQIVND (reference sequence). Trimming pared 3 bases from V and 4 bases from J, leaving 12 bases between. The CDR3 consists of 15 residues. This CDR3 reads CASSINREGTGELFF. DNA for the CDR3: TGTGCCAGTAGTATCAACAGGGAGGGCACCGGGGAGCTGTTTTTT.

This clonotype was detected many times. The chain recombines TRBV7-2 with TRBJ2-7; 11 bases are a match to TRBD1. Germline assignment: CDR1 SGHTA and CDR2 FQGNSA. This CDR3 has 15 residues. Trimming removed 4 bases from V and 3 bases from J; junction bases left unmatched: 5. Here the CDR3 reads CASSWTGGAYYEQYF. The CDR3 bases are TGTGCCAGCAGCTGGACAGGGGGCGCCTACTACGAGCAGTACTTC.

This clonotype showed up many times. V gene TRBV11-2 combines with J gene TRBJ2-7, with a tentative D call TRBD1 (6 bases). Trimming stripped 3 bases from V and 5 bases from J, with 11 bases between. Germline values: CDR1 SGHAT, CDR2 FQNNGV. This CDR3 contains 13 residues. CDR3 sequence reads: CASSLAGQNEQYF. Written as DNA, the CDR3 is TGTGCCAGCAGCTTGGCAGGACAGAACGAGCAGTACTTC.

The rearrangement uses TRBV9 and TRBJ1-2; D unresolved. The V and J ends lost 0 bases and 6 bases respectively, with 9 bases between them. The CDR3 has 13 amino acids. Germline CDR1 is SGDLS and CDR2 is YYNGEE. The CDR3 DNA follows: TGTGCCAGCAGCGTAGGGTTAGGAGATGGCTACACCTTC. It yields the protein CASSVGLGDGYTF.

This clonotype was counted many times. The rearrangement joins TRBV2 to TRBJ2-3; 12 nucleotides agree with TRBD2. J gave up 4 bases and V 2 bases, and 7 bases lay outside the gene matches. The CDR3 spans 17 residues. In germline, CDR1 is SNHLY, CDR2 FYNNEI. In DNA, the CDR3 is TGTGCCAGCAGTGAAAGGCCCCTAGCGGGAGGGCCAGATACGCAGTATTTT. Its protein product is CASSERPLAGGPDTQYF.

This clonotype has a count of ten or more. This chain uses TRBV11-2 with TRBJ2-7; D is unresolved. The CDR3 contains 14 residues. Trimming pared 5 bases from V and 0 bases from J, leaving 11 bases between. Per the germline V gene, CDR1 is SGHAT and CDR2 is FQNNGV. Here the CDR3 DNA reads TGTGCCAGCAGCCCGCTTCCGAGCTCCTACGAGCAGTACTTC. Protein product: CASSPLPSSYEQYF.

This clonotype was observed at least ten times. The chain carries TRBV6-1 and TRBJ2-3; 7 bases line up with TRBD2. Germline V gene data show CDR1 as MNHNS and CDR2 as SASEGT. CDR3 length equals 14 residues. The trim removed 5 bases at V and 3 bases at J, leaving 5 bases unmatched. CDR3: CASSYWTSTDTQYF. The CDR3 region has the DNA TGTGCCAGCAGTTACTGGACTAGTACAGATACGCAGTATTTT.

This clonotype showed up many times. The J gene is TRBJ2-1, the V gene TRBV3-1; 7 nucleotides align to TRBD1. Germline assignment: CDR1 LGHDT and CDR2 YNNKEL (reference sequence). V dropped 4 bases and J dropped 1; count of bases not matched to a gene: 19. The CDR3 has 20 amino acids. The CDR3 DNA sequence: TGTGCCAGCAGCCCATCGACGGGACAGAGTGTTTTTCCGTCCTACAATGAGCAGTTCTTC. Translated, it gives CASSPSTGQSVFPSYNEQFF.